The 15 T cell receptor beta chains reported below all come from one sample, sequenced in a study of CDR3 diversity in severe acne. TCRdb passed the PCR reads through MiXCR, listing each CDR3 protein once. The sample consists of under 100,000 distinct CDR3 sequences, 45% to 55% of them appearing once. The sample taken for sequencing was blood. Every receptor here comes from a male donor in good health, serving as a control.

This chain uses TRBV2 with TRBJ1-1; D remains ambiguous. Germline assignment: CDR1 SNHLY and CDR2 FYNNEI. V lost 10 bases and J lost 1, with 13 bases in between. The CDR3 totals 13 residues. The CDR3 DNA is TGTGCCACCCATCGGCCGGAGAACACTGAAGCTTTCTTT. Translation gives CATHRPENTEAFF.

The genes are TRBV7-9 and TRBJ1-2, with D unclear. In germline, CDR1 is SEHNR, CDR2 FQNEAQ (reference sequence). Trimming removed 2 bases from V and 7 bases from J, with 20 bases in between. There are 16 residues in the CDR3. The CDR3 DNA follows: TGTGCCAGCAGCTTACTCCTCGGGTCACAAGGAGGTGGCTACACCTTC. The encoded protein is CASSLLLGSQGGGYTF.

The chain carries TRBV7-9 and TRBJ1-1; tentatively, D is TRBD1 (5 bases). The V end was cut by 1 base, the J end by 10 bases, with 16 bases between. The CDR3 extends over 14 amino acids. Germline CDR1 is SEHNR and CDR2 is FQNEAQ (reference sequence). CDR3 nucleotide sequence: TGTGCCAGCAGCTTAGGATCCCAGGGCTTGGGAGCTTTCTTT. It encodes CASSLGSQGLGAFF.

The chain joins TRBV2 to TRBJ1-5; D is unclear. V was cut by 7 bases and J by 0 bases, with 13 bases left in between. This CDR3 is built from 15 residues. The germline CDR1 and CDR2 sequences are SNHLY and FYNNEI. CDR3 in DNA: TGTGCCAGCACTGAGAGGTCTCATAGCAATCAGCCCCAGCATTTT. Protein product: CASTERSHSNQPQHF.

About this clonotype itself: This sequence may be a read error, since a much larger clone differs from it by one base. The genes are TRBV5-1 and TRBJ1-3; TRBD1 might be the D (5 bases). The ends were cut back, 1 base at V and 0 bases at J, with 11 bases in the middle. Per the germline V gene, CDR1 is SGHRS and CDR2 is YFSETQ. The CDR3 extends over 16 amino acids. The CDR3 reads CASSLLGTDSGNTIYF. CDR3 bases: TGCGCCAGCAGCTTGCTTGGGACTGACTCTGGAAACACCATATATTTT.

This chain links TRBV7-9 with TRBJ2-7; 7 bases line up with TRBD2. V dropped 1 base and J dropped 3; count of bases not matched to a gene: 6. Germline values: CDR1 SEHNR, CDR2 FQNEAQ (reference sequence). The CDR3 length is 15 residues. CDR3 nucleotides: TGTGCCAGCAGCTTAGGTGGCGGGAGATACTACGAGCAGTACTTC. As protein: CASSLGGGRYYEQYF.

In this sample, this clonotype turned up a few times. The genes are TRBV29-1 and TRBJ1-2; D uncertain. V gave up 4 bases and J gave up 5 bases, with 8 bases separating them. This CDR3 contains 11 residues. Germline V CDR1 and CDR2: SQVTM, ANQGSEA. The CDR3 sequence is CSVVGGYGYTF. The CDR3 DNA reads TGCAGCGTTGTCGGTGGGTATGGCTACACCTTC.

This clonotype was counted many times. The V call is TRBV30, the J call TRBJ1-5; the D is unclear. Per germline, CDR1 GTSNPN and CDR2 SVGIG (reference sequence). Trimming removed 0 bases from V and 5 bases from J, with 11 bases in between. This CDR3 is built from 14 residues. The CDR3 DNA sequence: TGTGCCTGGAGTGTTGCGCAGGAGTATCAGCCCCAGCATTTT. Translating gives CAWSVAQEYQPQHF. Complete variable domain (other parts from reference TRBV30 and TRBJ1-5): SQTIHQWPATLVQPVGSPLSLECTVEGTSNPNLYWYRQAAGRGLQLLFYSVGIGQISSEVPQNLSASRPQDRQFILSSKKLLLSDSGFYLCAWSVAQEYQPQHFGDGTRLSIL.

J is TRBJ2-3 and V is TRBV20-1; D is uncertain. Germline-derived CDR1 and CDR2 are DFQATT and SNEGSKA (reference sequence). V was cut by 0 bases and J by 0 bases, with 4 bases left in between. The CDR3 is 13 amino acids. CDR3 protein: CSARDGSTDTQYF. CDR3 bases: TGCAGTGCTAGAGACGGGAGCACAGATACGCAGTATTTT.

This chain links TRBV6-4 with TRBJ1-4; the match to TRBD1 covers 9 bases. The CDR3 runs 13 residues. Germline CDR1 and CDR2: MRHNA and SNTAGT. The V and J ends lost 8 bases and 10 bases, in that order; junction bases with no gene match: 8. CDR3 sequence reads: CASSRTGDGKLFF. The CDR3 bases are TGTGCCAGCTCCCGGACAGGGGATGGAAAACTGTTTTTT.

The chain couples TRBV6-6 to TRBJ2-4; the D is unclear. Germline-derived CDR1 and CDR2 are MNHNY and SVGAGI (reference sequence). The CDR3 runs 14 residues. The germline V and J ends were trimmed by 6 bases and 0 bases, with 9 bases remaining between them. The CDR3 bases are TGTGCCAGCAGCCAGAGACTAGCCAAAAACATTCAGTACTTC. Its protein product is CASSQRLAKNIQYF.

The gene calls are TRBV6-4 and TRBJ2-7, with 8 bases matching TRBD2. CDR1 is MRHNA and CDR2 is SNTAGT in the germline V gene. There are 13 residues in the CDR3. The ends lost 3 bases at V and 5 bases at J; junction bases unmatched: 3. CDR3 in DNA: TGTGCCAGCAGTGAAGCGGGAGAAAACGAGCAGTACTTC. It specifies CASSEAGENEQYF.

This clonotype appeared once. This chain links TRBV10-3 with TRBJ1-6; D gene unclear. The CDR3 extends over 18 amino acids. Germline V gene lookup returns CDR1 ENHRY and CDR2 SYGVKD. V was trimmed by 2 bases and J by 8 bases, leaving 22 bases between them. CDR3 DNA: TGTGCCATCAGTGAGCCCCTAGCGGAGGAGGTGGCAGATTCACCCCTCCACTTT. The encoded protein is CAISEPLAEEVADSPLHF.

This clonotype was observed a few times. The chain uses TRBV19 and TRBJ1-6; D not resolved. CDR1 and CDR2 from the germline V gene are LNHDA and SQIVND (reference sequence). CDR3 size: 13 residues. Trimming cost V 4 bases and J 8 bases, with 9 bases left between them. The CDR3 protein is CASSTKFDSPLHF. The CDR3 DNA follows: TGTGCCAGTAGTACCAAGTTCGATTCACCCCTCCACTTT.

This clonotype was found a few times. The chain combines TRBV3-1 with TRBJ2-7; the D gene could be TRBD1 or TRBD2 (5 bases each). The germline CDR1 and CDR2 sequences are LGHDT and YNNKEL (reference sequence). Trimming removed 1 base at V and 4 bases at J, with 11 bases between. The CDR3 has 14 amino acids. The CDR3 DNA sequence: TGTGCCAGCAGCCAAGGACCGGGACGATACGAGCAGTACTTC. It is translated as CASSQGPGRYEQYF.